The present TCR beta chain was sequenced within a study of immune heterogeneity within non-small cell lung tumors. Findings and limits, study-wide: Recurrence of identical dominant CDR3 beta clonotypes was observed across intrapatient tumor sites, concomitant with site-unique high-frequency clones.

Bulk tumor genomic DNA was the template, and each sample received 550 to 650 ng. Surgical sampling yielded several biopsies per primary tumor (spaced far apart). Patients with untreated, newly diagnosed non-small cell lung cancer underwent curative surgery. On this clonotype itself: Its cognate antigen is unknown. Sequence at one end of the junction differs from germline and may be a read error.

A first 10-cycle multiplex round used 32 V-gene and 13 J-gene primers on TCR beta CDR3. TCRdb analysed the multiplex PCR reads with MiXCR anew, one entry per CDR3 protein. The table lists 5,500 to 6,000 distinct CDR3 sequences, around 18% of them singletons, with approximately 4% in the top ten. The germline V gene encodes CDR1 MNHEY and CDR2 SMNVEV (reference sequence). The CDR3 length is 15 residues. The sample consisted of lung tumor tissue. The receptor's source is a man in his forties with non-small cell lung cancer. The chain uses TRBV27 and TRBJ2-7; 8 positions match TRBD2. CDR3 nucleotide sequence: TGTGCCAGCAGTTTTAACGGGACTAGTAGTTACGAGCATTACTTC. It translates to CASSFNGTSSYEHYF.